This is a list of T cell receptor beta chains from one sample in a study of blood T cell repertoires in COVID-19. Repertoires were generated with immunoSEQ multiplex PCR, while TCRdb's copy carries only in-frame clones and drops some. The sample consists of approximately 91,000 clones, roughly three quarters of them appearing once. Sequencing was done on a sample of peripheral blood. These receptors all stem from a woman aged 80 or over with acute or convalescent COVID-19. CDR3s include the opening cysteine and the closing phenylalanine or tryptophan. Fields, in order: V gene, CDR3 length, D gene, clone size, J gene, CDR3 DNA, CDR3 protein. D genes are given only for firm matches. Rows give clone size only sometimes, using once, few, many, or a class for an expanded clone.

TRBV5-1	15	TRBD1	NA	TRBJ2-7	TGCGCCAGCAGCTCCGGGACAGGACTTACCTACGAGCAGTACTTC	CASSSGTGLTYEQYF
TRBV19	17	TRBD1	NA	TRBJ1-1	TGTGCCAGTAGTCTAGAGGGGACAGGGGGCTTAAAGACTGAAGCTTTCTTT	CASSLEGTGGLKTEAFF
TRBV6-1	15	TRBD2	NA	TRBJ2-7	TGTGCCAGCAGTTGGGGGACTAGCGGGACCTACGAGCAGTACTTC	CASSWGTSGTYEQYF
TRBV5-5	14	TRBD1	NA	TRBJ1-2	TGTGCCAGCAGCTTGGGGACAGGGGATGGGGGCTACACCTTC	CASSLGTGDGGYTF
TRBV7-9	13	TRBD1	NA	TRBJ1-1	TGTGCCAGCAGCGCATTTCAGGGACAGTCTGCTTTCTTT	CASSAFQGQSAFF
TRBV19	15	TRBD1	NA	TRBJ2-7	TGTGCCAGTAGTTCCGCCGCCGGGACAGCCTACGAGCAGTACTTC	CASSSAAGTAYEQYF
TRBV5-6	15	NA	NA	TRBJ1-2	TGTGCCAGCAGCTTGCAGGGAATAGCTAACTATGGCTACACCTTC	CASSLQGIANYGYTF
TRBV10-3	14	TRBD1	NA	TRBJ2-7	TGTGCCATCAACAGAGGGGGCGATTCTGGAGAGCAGTACTTC	CAINRGGDSGEQYF
TRBV7-2	15	NA	once	TRBJ2-1	TGTGCCAGCAGCCTCAGCGGGTTGTCCTACAATGAGCAGTTCTTC	CASSLSGLSYNEQFF
TRBV5-1	15	NA	NA	TRBJ2-3	TGCGCCAGCAGCCCCAGGCCGCAGGCGACAGATACGCAGTATTTT	CASSPRPQATDTQYF
TRBV4-1	16	TRBD2	NA	TRBJ2-1	TGCGCCAGCAGCCAGGTGCTAGCGGCCCTAGGCCATGAGCAGTTCTTC	CASSQVLAALGHEQFF
TRBV27	13	NA	once	TRBJ2-7	TGTGCCAGCAGTCCCTCTAACGTCTACGAGCAGTACTTC	CASSPSNVYEQYF
TRBV5-1	13	NA	few	TRBJ1-1	TGCGCCAGCAGCTTGGAGCAGGCTTTTGAAGCTTTCTTT	CASSLEQAFEAFF
TRBV29-1	10	NA	NA	TRBJ1-1	TGCAGCGCCCGGAACACTGAAGCTTTCTTT	CSARNTEAFF
TRBV7-2	14	NA	few	TRBJ1-5	TGTGCCAGCAGCTCCGACAGATACAATCAGCCCCAGCATTTT	CASSSDRYNQPQHF